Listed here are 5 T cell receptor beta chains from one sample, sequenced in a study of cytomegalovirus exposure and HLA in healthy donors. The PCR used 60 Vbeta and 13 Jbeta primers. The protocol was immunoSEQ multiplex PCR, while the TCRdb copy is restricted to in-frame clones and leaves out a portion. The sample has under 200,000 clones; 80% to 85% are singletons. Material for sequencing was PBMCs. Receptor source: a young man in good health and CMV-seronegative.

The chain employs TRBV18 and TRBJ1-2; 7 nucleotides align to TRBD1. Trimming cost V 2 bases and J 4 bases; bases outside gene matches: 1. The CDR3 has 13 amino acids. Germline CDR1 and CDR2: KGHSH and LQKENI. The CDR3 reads CASSPEGAYGYTF. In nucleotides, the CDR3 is TGTGCCAGCTCACCAGAGGGGGCCTATGGCTACACCTTC. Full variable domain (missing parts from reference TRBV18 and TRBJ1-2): NAGVMQNPRHLVRRRGQEARLRCSPMKGHSHVYWYRQLPEEGLKFMVYLQKENIIDESGMPKERFSAEFPKEGPSILRIQQVVRGDSAAYFCASSPEGAYGYTFGSGTRLTVV.

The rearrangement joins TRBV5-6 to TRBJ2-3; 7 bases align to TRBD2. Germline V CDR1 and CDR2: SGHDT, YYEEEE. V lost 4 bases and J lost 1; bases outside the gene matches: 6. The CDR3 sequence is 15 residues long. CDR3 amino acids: CASSLLAARTDTQYF. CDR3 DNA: TGTGCCAGCAGCCTGCTAGCGGCCCGCACAGATACGCAGTATTTT. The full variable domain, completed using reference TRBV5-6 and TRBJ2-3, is DAGVTQSPTHLIKTRGQQVTLRCSPKSGHDTVSWYQQALGQGPQFIFQYYEEEERQRGNFPDRFSGHQFPNYSSELNVNALLLGDSALYLCASSLLAARTDTQYFGPGTRLTVL.

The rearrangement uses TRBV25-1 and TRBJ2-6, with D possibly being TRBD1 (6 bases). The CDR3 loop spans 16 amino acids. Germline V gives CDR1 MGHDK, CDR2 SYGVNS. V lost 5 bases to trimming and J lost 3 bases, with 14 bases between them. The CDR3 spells CASSFSGVDGANVLTF. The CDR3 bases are TGTGCCAGCAGTTTCTCAGGGGTTGATGGGGCCAACGTCCTGACTTTC.

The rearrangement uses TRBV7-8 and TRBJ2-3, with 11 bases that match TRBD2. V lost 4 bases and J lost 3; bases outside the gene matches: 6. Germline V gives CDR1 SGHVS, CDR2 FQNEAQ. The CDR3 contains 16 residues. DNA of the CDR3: TGTGCCAGCAGCTCCGCACTAGCGGGGGTGACAGATACGCAGTATTTT. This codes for CASSSALAGVTDTQYF.

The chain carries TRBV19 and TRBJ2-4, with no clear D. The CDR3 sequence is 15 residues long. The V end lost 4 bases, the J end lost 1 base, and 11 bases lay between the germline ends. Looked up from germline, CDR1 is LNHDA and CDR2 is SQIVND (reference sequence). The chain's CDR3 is CASSRSRYAKNIQYF. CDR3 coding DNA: TGTGCCAGTAGTAGGTCGAGATATGCCAAAAACATTCAGTACTTC.